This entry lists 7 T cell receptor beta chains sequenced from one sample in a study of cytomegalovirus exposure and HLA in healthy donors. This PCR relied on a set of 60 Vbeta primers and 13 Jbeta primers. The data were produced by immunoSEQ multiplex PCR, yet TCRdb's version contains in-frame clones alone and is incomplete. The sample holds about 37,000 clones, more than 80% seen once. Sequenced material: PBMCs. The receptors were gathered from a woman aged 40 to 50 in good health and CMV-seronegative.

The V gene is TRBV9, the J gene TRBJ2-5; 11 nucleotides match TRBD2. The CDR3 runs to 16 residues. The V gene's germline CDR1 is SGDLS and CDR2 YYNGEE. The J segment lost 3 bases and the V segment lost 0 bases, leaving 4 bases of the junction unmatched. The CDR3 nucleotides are TGTGCCAGCAGCGTAGGGTTTAGCGGGGGGGAAGAGACCCAGTACTTC. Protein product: CASSVGFSGGEETQYF. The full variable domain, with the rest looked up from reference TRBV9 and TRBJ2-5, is DSGVTQTPKHLITATGQRVTLRCSPRSGDLSVYWYQQSLDQGLQFLIQYYNGEERAKGNILERFSAQQFPDLHSELNLSSLELGDSALYFCASSVGFSGGEETQYFGPGTRLLVL.

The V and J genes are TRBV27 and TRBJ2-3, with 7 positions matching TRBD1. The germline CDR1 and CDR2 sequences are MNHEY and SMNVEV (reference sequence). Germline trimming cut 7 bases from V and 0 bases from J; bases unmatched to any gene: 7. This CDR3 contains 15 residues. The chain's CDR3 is CASTSWTGSTDTQYF. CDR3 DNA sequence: TGTGCCAGCACGTCATGGACAGGCAGCACAGATACGCAGTATTTT.

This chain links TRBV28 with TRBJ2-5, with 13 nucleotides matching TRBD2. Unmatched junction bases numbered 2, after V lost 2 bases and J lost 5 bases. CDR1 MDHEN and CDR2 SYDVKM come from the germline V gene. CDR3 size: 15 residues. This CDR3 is CASSLATSGGETQYF. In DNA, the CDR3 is TGTGCCAGCAGTTTAGCGACTAGCGGGGGGGAGACCCAGTACTTC.

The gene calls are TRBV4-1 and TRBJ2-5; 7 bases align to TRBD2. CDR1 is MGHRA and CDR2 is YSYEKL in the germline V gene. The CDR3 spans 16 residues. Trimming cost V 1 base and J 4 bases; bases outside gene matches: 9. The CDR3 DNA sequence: TGCGCCAGCAGCCAAGTGGGTGGGGGGGGACGAGAGACCCAGTACTTC. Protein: CASSQVGGGGRETQYF.

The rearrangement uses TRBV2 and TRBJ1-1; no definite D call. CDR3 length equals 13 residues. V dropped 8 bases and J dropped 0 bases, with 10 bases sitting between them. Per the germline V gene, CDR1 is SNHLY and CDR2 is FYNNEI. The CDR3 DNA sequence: TGTGCCAGCTCGATCCACATGAACACTGAAGCTTTCTTT. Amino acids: CASSIHMNTEAFF.

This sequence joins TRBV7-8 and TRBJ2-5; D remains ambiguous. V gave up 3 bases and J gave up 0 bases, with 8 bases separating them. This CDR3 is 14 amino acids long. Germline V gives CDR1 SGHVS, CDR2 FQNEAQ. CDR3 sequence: CASSFMQYQETQYF. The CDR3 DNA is TGTGCCAGCAGCTTTATGCAGTACCAAGAGACCCAGTACTTC.

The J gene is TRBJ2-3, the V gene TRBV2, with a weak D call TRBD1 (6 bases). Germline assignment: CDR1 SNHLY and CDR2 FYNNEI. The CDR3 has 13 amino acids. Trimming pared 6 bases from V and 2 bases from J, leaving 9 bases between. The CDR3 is CASRGTHTDTQYF. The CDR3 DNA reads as TGTGCCAGCAGGGGGACACACACAGATACGCAGTATTTT.